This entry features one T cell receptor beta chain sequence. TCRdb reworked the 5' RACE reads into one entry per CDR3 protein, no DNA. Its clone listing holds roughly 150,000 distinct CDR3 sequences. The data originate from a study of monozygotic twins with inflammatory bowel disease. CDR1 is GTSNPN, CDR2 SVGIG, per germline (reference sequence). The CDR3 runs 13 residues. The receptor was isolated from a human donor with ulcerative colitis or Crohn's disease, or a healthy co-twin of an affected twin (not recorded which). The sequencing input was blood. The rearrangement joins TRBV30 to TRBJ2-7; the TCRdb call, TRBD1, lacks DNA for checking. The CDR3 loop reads CAWRGGASSEQYF.